Reported below is one TCR beta chain. What it binds is not known. The TCRbeta library incorporated unique molecular identifiers. MiXCR, run by TCRdb on the PCR reads, gives a single entry per CDR3 protein. The sample yields about 980,000 distinct CDR3 sequences, roughly 29% seen once. The CDR3 runs 15 residues. The V end was cut by 4 bases, the J end by 6 bases, with 18 bases between. Germline CDR1 reads SGHRS; CDR2 reads YFSETQ. These data are taken from a study of T-cell reconstitution after alpha-beta-depleted transplantation in children. Whole-study findings and limits: As was reported, about two months after transplant, alpha-beta T cells came from several hundred expanded graft clones. Newly produced T cells mostly provided counts and TCRbeta diversity after one year, as hyperexpanded clones declined. The origin of high day-60 TCRbeta diversity in some patients lay in surviving recipient T cells and thymic progenitors.

This TCR was recovered from a boy less than two years old who had a stem cell transplant for SCID, so the T cells may come from the graft donor. The rearrangement joins TRBV5-1 to TRBJ2-3, with D perhaps TRBD1 or TRBD2 (6 bases each). This specimen was PBMCs, mostly from graft donor cells, taken 360 days after TCRalphabeta/CD19-depleted stem cell transplant. The DNA of the CDR3 is TGCGCCAGCAGCGATGCTCAGGGGAGGTCTGATACGCAGTATTTT. It translates to CASSDAQGRSDTQYF.